The entry below gives a single T cell receptor (beta chain) sequence along with its context. This table comes from immunoSEQ multiplex PCR, and its TCRdb copy is limited to in-frame clones, with some not included. The sample lists fewer than 85,000 clones, 80% occurring once. The data were obtained in a study of T cell clones after liver transplantation. At the level of the study: Liver transplant recipients had immunosuppression withdrawal attempted within 2 years.

Germline V CDR1 and CDR2: MGHRA, YSYEKL. V lost 3 bases to trimming and J lost 6 bases; unmatched junction nucleotides: 2. CDR3 length: 13 residues. The source material was CD4+ T cells from blood, sampled 12 months after liver transplant. This TCR derives from a human patient who received a liver transplant. A share of the T cells may be of graft donor origin. The chain carries TRBV4-1 and TRBJ2-1, with 7 bases identical to TRBD2. The CDR3 sequence is CASSQTSLNEQFF. CDR3 DNA: TGCGCCAGCAGCCAGACTAGCCTCAATGAGCAGTTCTTC.